The 10 T cell receptor beta chains reported below all come from one sample, sequenced in a study of CD8 T cells in ankylosing spondylitis. TCRdb processed the 5' RACE reads anew with MiXCR; each CDR3 protein has one entry. The sample lists more than 150,000 distinct CDR3 sequences, about 20% occurring once. Material: blood, either unsorted or a sorted T cell fraction (not recorded which). These receptors originate from a male donor aged 5 to 29 with ankylosing spondylitis or in good health (not recorded which).

Ten or more counts support this clonotype. The chain uses TRBV6-5 and TRBJ1-2, with D maybe TRBD1 (5 bases). V shed 0 bases and J shed 4 bases, with 12 bases lying between them. Looked up from germline, CDR1 is MNHEY and CDR2 is SVGAGI. CDR3 length: 15 amino acids. CDR3 amino acids: CASSYSGFGGYGYTF. CDR3 nucleotides: TGTGCCAGCAGTTACTCGGGGTTTGGGGGCTATGGCTACACCTTC.

This clonotype was recorded a few times. The CDR3 here is CSVGDTSYEQYV. The CDR3, as DNA: TGCAGCGTTGGAGACACTTCCTACGAGCAGTACGTC. The chain uses TRBV29-1 and TRBJ2-7; D remains unclear. Trimming left V 4 bases short and J 1 base short, with 8 bases between. Germline V gene lookup returns CDR1 SQVTM and CDR2 ANQGSEA. The CDR3 is 12 amino acids.

This clonotype was picked up many times. The rearrangement uses TRBV5-1 and TRBJ2-5; 9 bases are a match to TRBD1. This CDR3 is 15 amino acids long. Trimming took 4 bases from V and 2 from J; bases not matched to a gene: 6. From germline, CDR1 is SGHRS and CDR2 YFSETQ. DNA for the CDR3: TGCGCCAGCAGCCAGGGGGGGACAGGGCAAGAGACCCAGTACTTC. Amino acids: CASSQGGTGQETQYF. Complete variable domain (other parts from reference TRBV5-1 and TRBJ2-5): KAGVTQTPRYLIKTRGQQVTLSCSPISGHRSVSWYQQTPGQGLQFLFEYFSETQRNKGNFPGRFSGRQFSNSRSEMNVSTLELGDSALYLCASSQGGTGQETQYFGPGTRLLVL.

This clonotype came up many times. The chain couples TRBV7-8 to TRBJ2-1, with a weak D call TRBD2 (5 bases). CDR1 and CDR2 from the germline V gene are SGHVS and FQNEAQ. This CDR3 is 15 amino acids long. The V end lost 1 base, the J end lost 2 bases, and 9 bases lay between the germline ends. CDR3 nucleotides: TGTGCCAGCAGCTTAGGGGTTAGCGCCTACAATGAGCAGTTCTTC. Its protein product is CASSLGVSAYNEQFF.

This clonotype has a count of ten or more. The V gene is TRBV20-1, the J gene TRBJ2-7, with D perhaps given as TRBD1 or TRBD2 (5 bases each). The germline V gene encodes CDR1 DFQATT and CDR2 SNEGSKA (reference sequence). The germline V and J ends were trimmed by 3 bases and 3 bases, with 15 bases remaining between them. This CDR3 has 14 residues. The CDR3 DNA follows: TGCAGTGCTAGGTCGACAGAGGGGTACTACGAGCAGTACTTC. Translation: CSARSTEGYYEQYF.

V gene TRBV7-2 combines with J gene TRBJ2-3; the match to TRBD2 covers 7 bases. Germline V gives CDR1 SGHTA, CDR2 FQGNSA. The CDR3 totals 15 residues. V lost 1 base to trimming and J lost 3 bases; unmatched junction nucleotides: 4. The CDR3 spells CASSLVLAVTDTQYF. The DNA for the CDR3 is TGTGCCAGCAGCTTAGTGCTAGCGGTTACAGATACGCAGTATTTT. The variable domain in full, with the rest retrieved from reference TRBV7-2 and TRBJ2-3, is GAGVSQSPSNKVTEKGKDVELRCDPISGHTALYWYRQSLGQGLEFLIYFQGNSAPDKSGLPSDRFSAERTGGSVSTLTIQRTQQEDSAVYLCASSLVLAVTDTQYFGPGTRLTVL.

This clonotype appeared once. This chain joins TRBV20-1 and TRBJ2-3; TRBD2 matches at 12 bases. The CDR3 runs to 17 residues. Looked up from germline, CDR1 is DFQATT and CDR2 is SNEGSKA (reference sequence). The V segment lost 4 bases and the J segment 2 bases; nucleotides outside the gene matches: 10. The CDR3: CSATKALAGGFTDTQYF. The DNA for the CDR3 is TGCAGTGCTACCAAAGCACTAGCGGGGGGATTCACAGATACGCAGTATTTT.

In this sample, this clonotype turned up many times. This chain connects TRBV10-3 to TRBJ2-5; D not certain. The CDR3 spans 16 residues. Per germline, CDR1 ENHRY and CDR2 SYGVKD. Trimming pared 1 base from V and 5 bases from J, leaving 17 bases between. In DNA, the CDR3 is TGTGCCATCAGTGAGTTCGGGCAGGCCATAGTGGAGACCCAGTACTTC. Its protein product is CAISEFGQAIVETQYF.

Ten or more counts support this clonotype. The gene calls are TRBV11-2 and TRBJ2-1; possible D gene TRBD2, 5 bases. V lost 3 bases and J 9 bases, leaving 12 bases between the germline ends. Germline assignment: CDR1 SGHAT and CDR2 FQNNGV. This CDR3 has 13 amino acids. For the CDR3, the DNA is TGTGCCAGCAGCTTGGATTGGCGGGTTGAGCAGTTCTTC. This codes for CASSLDWRVEQFF.

This clonotype has at least ten counts. The chain uses TRBV6-6 and TRBJ2-7; 9 positions match TRBD1. This CDR3 comprises 12 residues. V was clipped by 6 bases and J by 7 bases; unmatched bases: 4. CDR1 MNHNY and CDR2 SVGAGI come from the germline V gene (reference sequence). This chain's CDR3 is CASRQGAGEQYV. CDR3 coding DNA: TGTGCCAGCAGACAGGGGGCGGGAGAGCAGTACGTC.